This T cell receptor beta chain came from a study of blood T cell repertoires in COVID-19 (dated by TCRdb to the early 2020s). Background on the whole study: Samples covering the acute and convalescent phases of COVID-19 were provided by collaborators in the United States, Italy and Spain. Where HLA class I and class II types were available, the types were taken from metadata supplied by the sample provider, not from assay-based typing. Nearly every sample came with metadata listing a de-identified subject ID, COVID-19 status, age in years and sex. The material from the prospective study consisted of cDNA or gDNA derived from T cells, B-cell-depleted T cells, or PBMCs. The repertoires were released in a freely available public database intended as a resource for research on the immune response to SARS-CoV-2. Subjects who had been exposed to COVID-19, were actively infected with it, or had recovered from it provided the deeply sampled blood TCRbeta repertoires that made up the dataset. Samples came from the ongoing ImmuneRACE study (first 160 participants) plus 1,254 subjects from 6 global collaborators.

TCRbeta CDR3 regions were amplified from genomic DNA by means of the immunoSEQ Assay, a bias-controlled multiplex PCR. Under the source paper's analysis protocol: The number of nucleated cells in each sample was estimated from the amplification of reference gene primers within the assay. To quantify the absolute abundance of each unique TCRbeta CDR3 rearrangement, sequence reads were collapsed and filtered. For each sample, productive Simpson clonality was calculated as the square root of Simpson's diversity index across productive rearrangements. TCRdb took this table from immuneACCESS and kept in-frame rearrangements with V and J called. Such tables lack part of the clones; where checked against another copy, unresolved V genes explain under half of the gap, and the rest is unexplained. That table is the source of V, J and clone size, and D and trimming were worked out from the DNA. The sample contains around 200,000 clones, around four fifths of them found a single time. The ten largest clones represent 2.9% of the sample.

The CDR3 starts with the cysteine, ends with the phenylalanine, and has 14 residues. The retained sequence is limited to the CDR3, 42 bases, with the frame set at the first base. Relative to germline, V is 4 bases shorter and J is 2 bases shorter, with 8 bases between their ends. CDR1 SNHLY and CDR2 FYNNEI were looked up in the germline V gene. In regard to this clone: Its cognate antigen has yet to be identified. No clone much larger than this one lies a single base away; base qualities are absent.

Collaborating institutions collected whole blood in K2EDTA tubes following their own protocols. For TCRbeta analysis, collaborators shipped samples in one of three forms: frozen whole blood, isolated PBMCs, or DNA extracted from either of those sample types. Study-level results and caveats: Clinical and demographic metadata were provided uncurated, with the amount varying by source and participant.

The sequenced sample was peripheral blood. The sequence links TRBV2 to TRBJ2-2; TRBD1 is a weak D gene call, 6 bases matching. The sequence derives from a man aged 50-59 years with active or convalescent COVID-19. The CDR3: CASSGGHNTGELFF. The DNA is TGTGCCAGCAGTGGGGGACACAACACCGGGGAGCTGTTTTTT.